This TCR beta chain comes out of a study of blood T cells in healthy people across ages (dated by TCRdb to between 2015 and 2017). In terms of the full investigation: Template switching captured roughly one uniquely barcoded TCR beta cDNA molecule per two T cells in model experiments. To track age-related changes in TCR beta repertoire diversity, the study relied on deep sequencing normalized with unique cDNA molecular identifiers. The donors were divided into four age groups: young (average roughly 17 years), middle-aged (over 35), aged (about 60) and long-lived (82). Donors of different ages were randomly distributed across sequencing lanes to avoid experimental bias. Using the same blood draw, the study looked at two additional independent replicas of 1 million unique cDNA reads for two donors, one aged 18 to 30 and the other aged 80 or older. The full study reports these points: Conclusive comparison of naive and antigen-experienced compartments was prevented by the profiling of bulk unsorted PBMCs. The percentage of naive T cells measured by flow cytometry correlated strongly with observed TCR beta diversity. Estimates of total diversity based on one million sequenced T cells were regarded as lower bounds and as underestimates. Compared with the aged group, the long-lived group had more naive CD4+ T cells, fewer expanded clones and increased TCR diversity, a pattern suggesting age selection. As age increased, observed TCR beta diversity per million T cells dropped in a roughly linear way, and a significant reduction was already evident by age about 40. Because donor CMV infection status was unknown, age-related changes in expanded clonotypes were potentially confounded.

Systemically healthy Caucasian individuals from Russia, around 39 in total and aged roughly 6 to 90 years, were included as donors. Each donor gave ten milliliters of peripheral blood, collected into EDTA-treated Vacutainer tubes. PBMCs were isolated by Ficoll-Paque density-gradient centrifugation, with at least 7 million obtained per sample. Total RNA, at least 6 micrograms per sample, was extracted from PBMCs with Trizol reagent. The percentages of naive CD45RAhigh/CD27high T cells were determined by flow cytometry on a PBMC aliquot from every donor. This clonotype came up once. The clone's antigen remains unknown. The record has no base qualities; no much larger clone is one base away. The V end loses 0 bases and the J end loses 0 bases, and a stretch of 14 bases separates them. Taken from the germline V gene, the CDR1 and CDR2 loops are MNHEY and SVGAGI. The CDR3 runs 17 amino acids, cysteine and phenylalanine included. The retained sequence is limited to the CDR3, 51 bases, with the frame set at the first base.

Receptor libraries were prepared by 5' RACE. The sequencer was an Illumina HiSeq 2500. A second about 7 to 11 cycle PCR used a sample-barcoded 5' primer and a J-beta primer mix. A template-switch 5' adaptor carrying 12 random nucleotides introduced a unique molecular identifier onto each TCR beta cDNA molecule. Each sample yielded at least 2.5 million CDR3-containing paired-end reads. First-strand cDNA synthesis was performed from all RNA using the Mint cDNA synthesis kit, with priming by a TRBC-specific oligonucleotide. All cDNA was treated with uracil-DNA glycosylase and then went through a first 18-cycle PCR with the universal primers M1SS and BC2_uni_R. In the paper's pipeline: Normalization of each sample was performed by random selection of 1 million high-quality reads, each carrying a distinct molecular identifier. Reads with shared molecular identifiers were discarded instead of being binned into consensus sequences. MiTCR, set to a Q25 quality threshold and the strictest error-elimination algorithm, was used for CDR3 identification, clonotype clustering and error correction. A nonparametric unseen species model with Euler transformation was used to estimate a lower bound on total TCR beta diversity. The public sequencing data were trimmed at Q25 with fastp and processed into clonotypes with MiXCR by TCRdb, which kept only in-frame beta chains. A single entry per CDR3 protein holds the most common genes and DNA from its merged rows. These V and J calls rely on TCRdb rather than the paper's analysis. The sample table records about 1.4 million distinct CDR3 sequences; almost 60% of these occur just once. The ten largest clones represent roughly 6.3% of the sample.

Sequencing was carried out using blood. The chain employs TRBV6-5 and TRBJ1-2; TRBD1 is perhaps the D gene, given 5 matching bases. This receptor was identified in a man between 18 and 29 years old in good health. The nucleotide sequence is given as TGTGCCAGCAGTTACTCTTCCCAGGGACCCACTAACTATGGCTACACCTTC. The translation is CASSYSSQGPTNYGYTF.